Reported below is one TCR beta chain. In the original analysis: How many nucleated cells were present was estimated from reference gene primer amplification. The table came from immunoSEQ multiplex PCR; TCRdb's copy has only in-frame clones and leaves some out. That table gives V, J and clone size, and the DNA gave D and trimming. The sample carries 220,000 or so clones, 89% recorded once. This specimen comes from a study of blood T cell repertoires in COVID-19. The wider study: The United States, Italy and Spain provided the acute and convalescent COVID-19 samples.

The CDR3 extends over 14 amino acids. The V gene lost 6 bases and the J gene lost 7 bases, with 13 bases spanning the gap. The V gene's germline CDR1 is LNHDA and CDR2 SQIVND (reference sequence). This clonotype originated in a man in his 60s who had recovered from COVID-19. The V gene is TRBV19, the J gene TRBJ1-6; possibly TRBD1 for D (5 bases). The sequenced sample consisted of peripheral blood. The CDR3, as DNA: TGTGCCAGTAGCACCGACAGTGACAATTCACCCCTCCACTTT. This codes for CASSTDSDNSPLHF.